This T cell receptor (beta chain) was obtained from a study of blood T cell repertoires in COVID-19. At the level of the study: Material from acute and convalescent COVID-19 was sourced from the United States, Italy and Spain. Nucleic acid was either cDNA or gDNA, and it came from T cells, B-cell-depleted T cells, or PBMCs.

This CDR3 has 15 amino acids. Germline CDR1 and CDR2: SGHNT and YYREEE (reference sequence). V was shortened by 0 bases and J by 5 bases, with 14 bases between the two germline ends. Authors' methods: Estimation of nucleated cell counts relied on the amplification of reference gene primers. Repertoires were generated with immunoSEQ multiplex PCR, while TCRdb's copy carries only in-frame clones and drops some. From that table come the V and J calls and clone size; the DNA was used to work out D and trimming. The sample contains about 260,000 clones, approximately 89% of which appear only once. The chain is built from TRBV5-4 and TRBJ1-1; D is unresolved. This receptor was taken from a man in his forties with active or convalescent COVID-19. Source material: peripheral blood. CDR3 in amino acids: CASSLGGVLGTEAFF. The CDR3, as DNA: TGTGCCAGCAGCTTGGGCGGGGTACTGGGTACTGAAGCTTTCTTT.